The 6 T cell receptor beta chains presented below share a single source sample, sequenced in a study of blood T cells in healthy people across ages. Then a second PCR, running roughly 7 to 11 cycles, was carried out with a sample-barcoded 5' primer and a J-beta primer mix. TCRdb re-called the 5' RACE reads through MiXCR, storing one row per CDR3 protein. The data contain some 1,800,000 distinct CDR3 sequences, roughly two fifths of them singletons. The sequenced sample consisted of blood. These receptors were obtained from a human donor in good health.

The genes are TRBV20-1 and TRBJ2-3, with TRBD1 matching over 7 bases. After removal of 6 bases from V and 6 bases from J, the junction contained 21 bases not matched to a gene. The CDR3 is made up of 17 amino acids. Germline CDR1 and CDR2: DFQATT and SNEGSKA (reference sequence). The CDR3 DNA follows: TGCAGTGCCGCCGGGCTAGAGGGGGCCCTTCGTGTGGATACGCAGTATTTT. Its protein product is CSAAGLEGALRVDTQYF.

This clonotype was counted a single time. The gene calls are TRBV6-5 and TRBJ1-2; D is unclear. Germline V gene lookup returns CDR1 MNHEY and CDR2 SVGAGI. The CDR3 contains 13 residues. V gave up 2 bases and J gave up 6 bases, with 10 bases separating them. CDR3 DNA sequence: TGTGCCAGCAGTTACATCAACACGGATGGCTACACCTTC. This sequence encodes CASSYINTDGYTF.

V usage is TRBV18 and J usage is TRBJ2-7; 10 bases agree with TRBD2. The CDR3 covers 16 residues. CDR1 and CDR2 (germline): KGHSH, LQKENI. Losses at the gene ends were 6 bases for V and 3 bases for J; bases not matched to a gene: 11. CDR3 in DNA: TGTGCCAGCTCCCTTGGGCTAGCGGGGGAACGCTACGAGCAGTACTTC. Translated, it gives CASSLGLAGERYEQYF.

Here the CDR3 DNA reads TGTGCCAGCAGTCTAGCGGGGGGGCCTTGGATTCAGTACTTC. It translates to CASSLAGGPWIQYF. This rearrangement joins TRBV6-2 or TRBV6-3 to TRBJ2-4; 12 bases fit TRBD2. The junction had 6 bases not matched to a gene; V was cut back by 5 bases and J by 10 bases. Germline V gene sequence: CDR1 MNHEY, CDR2 SVGEGT. CDR3 length: 14 residues.

This clonotype has just a few counts. This rearrangement joins TRBV27 to TRBJ2-3; no clear D gene. This CDR3 has 15 amino acids. Germline CDR1 and CDR2: MNHEY and SMNVEV (reference sequence). Between the trimmed V and J ends, which lost 8 bases and 3 bases, there was a span of 18 bases. This chain's CDR3 is CASSWSGRNTDTQYF. The DNA of the CDR3 is TGTGCCAGCTCGTGGTCCGGGCGGAATACAGATACGCAGTATTTT.

This clonotype was detected a few times. The V gene is TRBV7-6, the J gene TRBJ2-5; 7 bases match TRBD2. Germline V gene sequence: CDR1 SGHVS, CDR2 FNYEAQ. The V segment lost 5 bases and the J segment 0 bases; nucleotides outside the gene matches: 12. The CDR3 is 17 amino acids. CDR3 amino acids: CASSPIGRAGYQETQYF. DNA of the CDR3: TGTGCCAGCAGCCCTATAGGGAGGGCAGGGTACCAAGAGACCCAGTACTTC.